This TCR beta chain derives from a study of siplizumab effects on memory and regulatory T cells. The CDR3 sequence is 15 residues long. The J segment lost 6 bases and the V segment lost 4 bases, leaving 7 bases of the junction unmatched. CDR1 is MDHEN and CDR2 is SYDVKM in the germline V gene. In regard to this clone: Its antigen is as yet unknown.

About 10^5 TCR templates were measured in each sample. Sequencing used immunoSEQ multiplex PCR; TCRdb keeps in-frame clones, though not all of them. The data contain fewer than 110,000 clones, approximately 91% of them singletons. Study-wide points: The mean Treg-derived percentage of mappable alloreactive CD4+ clones was 65% to 75% with siplizumab compared with less than 35% in controls. Proliferating Tregs from siplizumab cultures lacked functional confirmation of suppression.

The chain employs TRBV28 and TRBJ2-7; 12 nucleotides line up with TRBD1. The sequence was obtained from a human donor in good health. Sample: non-Treg CD4+ T cells sorted from blood. The CDR3 region has the DNA TGTGCCAGCAGTTCCCCGGGACAGGGGGCTGGCGAGCAGTACTTC. Protein sequence: CASSSPGQGAGEQYF.